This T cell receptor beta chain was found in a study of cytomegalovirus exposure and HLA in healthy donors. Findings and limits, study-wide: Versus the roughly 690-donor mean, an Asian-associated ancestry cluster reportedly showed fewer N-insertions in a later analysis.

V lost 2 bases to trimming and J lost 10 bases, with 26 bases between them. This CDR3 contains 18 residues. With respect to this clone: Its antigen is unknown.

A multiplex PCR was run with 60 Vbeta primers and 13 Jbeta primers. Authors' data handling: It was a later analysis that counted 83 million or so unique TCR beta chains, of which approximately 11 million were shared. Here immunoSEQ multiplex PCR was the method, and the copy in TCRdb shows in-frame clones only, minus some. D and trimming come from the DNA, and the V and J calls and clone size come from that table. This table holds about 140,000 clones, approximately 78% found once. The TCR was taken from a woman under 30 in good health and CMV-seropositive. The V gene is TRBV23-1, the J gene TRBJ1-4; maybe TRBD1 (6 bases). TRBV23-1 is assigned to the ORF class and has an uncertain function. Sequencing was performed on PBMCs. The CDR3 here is CASSQRPKMTGPRGKLFF. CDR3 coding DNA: TGCGCCAGCAGTCAACGCCCGAAAATGACAGGTCCTAGGGGAAAACTGTTTTTT.